A single TCR beta chain is shown here with its context. Produced via immunoSEQ multiplex PCR; TCRdb's table is partial and in-frame only. Here the sample spans 30,000 to 40,000 clones, approximately 93% being singletons. The data originate from a study of blood T cell repertoires in COVID-19. The TCR originated in a male donor with active COVID-19. The sequenced sample consisted of peripheral blood.

Written as DNA, the CDR3 is TGTGCCAGCAGTTTAGTGGGGGCCGGTGGCTACACCTTC. Protein: CASSLVGAGGYTF. The chain combines TRBV27 with TRBJ1-2; TRBD1 is a possible D gene (6 bases). Looked up from germline, CDR1 is MNHEY and CDR2 is SMNVEV (reference sequence). This CDR3 spans 13 amino acids. Deletions cut 2 bases from V and 7 bases from J, with 11 bases between.